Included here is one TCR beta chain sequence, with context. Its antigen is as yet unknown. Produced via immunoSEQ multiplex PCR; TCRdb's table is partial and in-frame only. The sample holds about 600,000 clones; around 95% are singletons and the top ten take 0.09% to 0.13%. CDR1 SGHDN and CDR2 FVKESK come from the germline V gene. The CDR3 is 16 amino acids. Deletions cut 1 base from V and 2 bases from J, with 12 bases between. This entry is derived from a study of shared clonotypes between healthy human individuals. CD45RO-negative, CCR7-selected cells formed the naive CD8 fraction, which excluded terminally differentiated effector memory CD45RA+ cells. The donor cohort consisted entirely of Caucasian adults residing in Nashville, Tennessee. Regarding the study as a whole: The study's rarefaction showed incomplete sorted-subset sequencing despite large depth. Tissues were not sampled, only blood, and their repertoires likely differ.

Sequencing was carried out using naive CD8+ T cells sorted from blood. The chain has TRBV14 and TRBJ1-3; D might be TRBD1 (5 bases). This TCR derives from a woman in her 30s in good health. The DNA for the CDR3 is TGTGCCAGCAGCCAAGCTACTGGGGGGACTGGAAACACCATATATTTT. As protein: CASSQATGGTGNTIYF.